The 28 T cell receptor beta chains listed next were all sequenced from one sample in a study of blood T cell repertoires in COVID-19. Using immunoSEQ multiplex PCR, the repertoire was profiled, and TCRdb retains in-frame clones only, with some absent. The table lists about 45,000 clones, approximately 86% of them singletons. Sequencing was carried out using peripheral blood. Receptors originate from a man aged 50-59 years with active COVID-19.

This clone appeared a single time. The chain uses TRBV10-3 and TRBJ2-7; 8 positions agree with TRBD1. Germline V gene lookup returns CDR1 ENHRY and CDR2 SYGVKD. There are 15 residues in the CDR3. Unmatched junction bases numbered 3, after V lost 2 bases and J lost 0 bases. The CDR3: CAISEGQGSSYEQYF. In DNA, the CDR3 is TGTGCCATCAGTGAGGGACAGGGCAGCTCCTACGAGCAGTACTTC.

Note on this clone: A much larger clone lies one base from this, so it may be a read error. The V gene is TRBV11-2, the J gene TRBJ1-2, with TRBD1 matching 7 bases. This CDR3 spans 15 amino acids. The ends lost 3 bases at V and 5 bases at J; junction bases unmatched: 9. CDR1 is SGHAT and CDR2 is FQNNGV in the germline V gene. The CDR3 DNA reads as TGTGCCAGCAGCTTTGCTGAAGGGGGCCATTATGGCTACACCTTC. Translation: CASSFAEGGHYGYTF.

The V call is TRBV2, the J call TRBJ2-1, with TRBD1 as a possible D gene (5 bases). Trimming stripped 6 bases from V and 1 base from J, with 7 bases between. The CDR3 extends over 13 amino acids. Germline CDR1 is SNHLY and CDR2 is FYNNEI. CDR3 in DNA: TGTGCCAGCAGGACAGTTTCCTACAATGAGCAGTTCTTC. Translated: CASRTVSYNEQFF.

This clone was seen only a few times. V and J are TRBV4-2 and TRBJ1-3; D uncertain. The CDR3 consists of 15 residues. V lost 3 bases and J 0 bases, leaving 9 bases between the germline ends. The V gene's germline CDR1 is LGHNA and CDR2 YNFKEQ. The CDR3 nucleotides are TGTGCCAGCAGCCAGGTTAGGAGCTCTGGAAACACCATATATTTT. It codes for CASSQVRSSGNTIYF.

This clone appeared a few times. The rearrangement uses TRBV2 and TRBJ1-5, with D perhaps TRBD1 (5 bases). V lost 2 bases and J 6 bases, leaving 11 bases between the germline ends. Germline values: CDR1 SNHLY, CDR2 FYNNEI. This CDR3 contains 14 residues. The DNA of the CDR3 is TGTGCCAGCAGTGAAAGTCGGGGACTTCAGCCCCAGCATTTT. Its protein product is CASSESRGLQPQHF.

This clone has just one count. The genes are TRBV5-1 and TRBJ2-3; 8 positions match TRBD2. The trim removed 4 bases at V and 1 base at J, leaving 5 bases unmatched. The V gene's germline CDR1 is SGHRS and CDR2 YFSETQ. The CDR3 totals 15 residues. In DNA, the CDR3 is TGCGCCAGCAGCGAGGGACTAGGAGGCACAGATACGCAGTATTTT. As protein: CASSEGLGGTDTQYF.

CDR3 residues: CSVGGGRLADTQYF. The CDR3 nucleotides read TGCAGCGTTGGGGGGGGCCGTTTAGCAGATACGCAGTATTTT. The V call is TRBV29-1, the J call TRBJ2-3, with D perhaps TRBD2 (7 bases). Germline V CDR1 and CDR2: SQVTM, ANQGSEA. The V and J ends lost 4 bases and 4 bases respectively, with 15 bases between them. The CDR3 runs 14 residues.

The chain joins TRBV24-1 to TRBJ2-3; 10 bases fit TRBD2. The junction had 16 bases not matched to a gene; V was cut back by 7 bases and J by 1 base. Germline lookup yields CDR1 KGHDR and CDR2 SFDVKD. The CDR3 is 19 residues long. The CDR3 here is CATRPSGRGEGVRTDTQYF. The CDR3 DNA reads as TGTGCCACCAGACCTAGCGGGAGAGGGGAGGGGGTACGCACAGATACGCAGTATTTT.

The chain uses TRBV27 and TRBJ2-5; TRBD1 is a possible D gene (5 bases). CDR3 length equals 12 residues. Germline assignment: CDR1 MNHEY and CDR2 SMNVEV (reference sequence). V shed 4 bases and J shed 3 bases, with 6 bases lying between them. The CDR3 is CASSSGKETQYF. CDR3 bases: TGTGCCAGCAGTTCAGGGAAAGAGACCCAGTACTTC.

The chain joins TRBV24-1 to TRBJ1-2; D may be TRBD1 (5 bases). The V and J ends lost 4 bases and 6 bases respectively, with 17 bases between them. This CDR3 region has 15 residues. CDR1 is KGHDR and CDR2 is SFDVKD in the germline V gene. CDR3 sequence reads: CATSDFDGGTDGYTF. In nucleotides, the CDR3 is TGTGCCACCAGTGACTTTGACGGGGGGACGGATGGCTACACCTTC.

This sequence joins TRBV7-8 and TRBJ2-7; a possible D gene is TRBD1 (5 bases). V was trimmed by 1 base and J by 12 bases, leaving 10 bases between them. Germline assignment: CDR1 SGHVS and CDR2 FQNEAQ. CDR3 length equals 11 residues. The CDR3 nucleotides are TGTGCCAGCAGCTTAGGGACACCTTGGTACTTC. Protein: CASSLGTPWYF.

V usage is TRBV7-8 and J usage is TRBJ1-6; D is uncertain. Germline V gene lookup returns CDR1 SGHVS and CDR2 FQNEAQ. V lost 3 bases and J 1 base, leaving 19 bases between the germline ends. CDR3 length: 19 residues. The CDR3 is CASSFTQAGFGSYNSPLHF. The CDR3 DNA reads TGTGCCAGCAGCTTCACCCAGGCGGGGTTTGGGTCCTATAATTCACCCCTCCACTTT.

The V call is TRBV5-8, the J call TRBJ2-5, with 7 bases identical to TRBD1. The CDR3 is 14 amino acids. Trimming cost V 3 bases and J 5 bases; bases outside gene matches: 7. The germline V gene has CDR1 SGHTS and CDR2 YDEGEE. This chain's CDR3 is CASSSGQSFETQYF. DNA of the CDR3: TGTGCCAGCAGCTCGGGACAGTCTTTCGAGACCCAGTACTTC. Variable domain in full (rest from reference TRBV5-8 and TRBJ2-5): EAGVTQSPTHLIKTRGQQATLRCSPISGHTSVYWYQQALGLGLQFLLWYDEGEERNRGNFPPRFSGRQFPNYSSELNVNALELEDSALYLCASSSGQSFETQYFGPGTRLLVL.

V gene TRBV3-1 (or the pseudogene TRBV3-2) combines with J gene TRBJ1-1; D uncertain. CDR1 and CDR2 from the germline V gene are LGHDT and YNNKEL (reference sequence). The CDR3 is 17 residues long. V shed 3 bases and J shed 3 bases, with 20 bases lying between them. The CDR3 region has the DNA TGTGCCAGCAGCCAGGCACCACGGACGGGAGTGGACACTGAAGCTTTCTTT. Translation gives CASSQAPRTGVDTEAFF.

The CDR3 spells CASSYGGRAEAFF. CDR3 nucleotides: TGTGCCAGCAGTTACGGGGGGAGGGCTGAAGCTTTCTTT. This chain joins TRBV6-6 and TRBJ1-1, with D possibly being TRBD1 (5 bases). The CDR3 extends over 13 amino acids. Germline V gene sequence: CDR1 MNHNY, CDR2 SVGAGI (reference sequence). V lost 2 bases to trimming and J lost 6 bases, with 10 bases between them.

This chain uses TRBV2 with TRBJ1-1; 8 bases line up with TRBD1. V trimming: 7 bases; J trimming: 4 bases; junction bases outside the gene matches: 8. Germline V CDR1 and CDR2: SNHLY, FYNNEI. The CDR3 has 14 residues. The CDR3 sequence is CASTKDREATEAFF. The DNA of the CDR3 is TGTGCCAGCACTAAGGACAGGGAGGCCACTGAAGCTTTCTTT.

V usage is TRBV6-2 or TRBV6-3 and J usage is TRBJ2-1; D gene uncertain. This CDR3 region has 14 residues. Trimming removed 0 bases from V and 4 bases from J, with 7 bases in between. CDR1 and CDR2 from the germline V gene are MNHEY and SVGEGT. The CDR3 region has the DNA TGTGCCAGCAGTTACTCGAACGGGTACAATGAGCAGTTCTTC. Its translation is CASSYSNGYNEQFF.

The chain couples TRBV5-1 to TRBJ2-4; 12 bases are a match to TRBD2. CDR1 is SGHRS and CDR2 is YFSETQ in the germline V gene. The CDR3 has 19 residues. Trimming took 1 base from V and 1 from J; bases not matched to a gene: 9. The CDR3 is CASSLSPSGGEFAKNIQYF. The CDR3 DNA reads as TGCGCCAGCAGCTTGTCGCCTAGCGGGGGGGAATTCGCCAAAAACATTCAGTACTTC.

Regarding this clone: The sample holds other DNA sequences that translate to the same CDR3. The V and J genes are TRBV11-2 and TRBJ1-6; 9 nucleotides match TRBD1. V was pared by 5 bases and J by 0 bases, with 2 bases of the junction left unmatched. CDR3 length: 16 amino acids. Germline lookup yields CDR1 SGHAT and CDR2 FQNNGV. The CDR3 DNA sequence: TGTGCCAGCAGCCTACAGGGGGCCTCCTATAATTCACCCCTCCACTTT. This translates into CASSLQGASYNSPLHF.

The rearrangement uses TRBV18 and TRBJ2-5, with 7 bases lining up with TRBD2. The germline gives CDR1 KGHSH, CDR2 LQKENI. The length of the CDR3 is 16 residues. V gave up 0 bases and J gave up 2 bases; unmatched junction bases: 6. The CDR3 region is CASSPPVRGLQETQYF. CDR3 nucleotide sequence: TGTGCCAGCTCACCACCGGTGCGGGGGTTACAAGAGACCCAGTACTTC. The entire variable domain, with the rest obtained from reference TRBV18 and TRBJ2-5, is as follows: NAGVMQNPRHLVRRRGQEARLRCSPMKGHSHVYWYRQLPEEGLKFMVYLQKENIIDESGMPKERFSAEFPKEGPSILRIQQVVRGDSAAYFCASSPPVRGLQETQYFGPGTRLLVL.

The chain joins TRBV2 to TRBJ2-7; a weak D match, TRBD2 (5 bases). The CDR3 has 13 amino acids. The V and J ends lost 7 bases and 5 bases respectively, with 15 bases between them. Germline V gene lookup returns CDR1 SNHLY and CDR2 FYNNEI. The DNA of the CDR3 is TGTGCCAGCACCGGGAAGTACGGGCACGAGCAGTACTTC. Protein: CASTGKYGHEQYF.

The chain couples TRBV7-2 to TRBJ1-1; D not resolved. CDR1 is SGHTA, CDR2 FQGNSA, per germline. Trimming pared 5 bases from V and 0 bases from J, leaving 7 bases between. This CDR3 is built from 13 residues. This CDR3 reads CASSATMNTEAFF. In nucleotides, the CDR3 is TGTGCCAGCAGCGCCACAATGAACACTGAAGCTTTCTTT. Full variable domain (remainder filled in from reference TRBV7-2 and TRBJ1-1): GAGVSQSPSNKVTEKGKDVELRCDPISGHTALYWYRQSLGQGLEFLIYFQGNSAPDKSGLPSDRFSAERTGGSVSTLTIQRTQQEDSAVYLCASSATMNTEAFFGQGTRLTVV.

The V call is TRBV29-1, the J call TRBJ1-2; D remains ambiguous. In germline, CDR1 is SQVTM, CDR2 ANQGSEA. There are 12 residues in the CDR3. Trimming pared 8 bases from V and 6 bases from J, leaving 16 bases between. The CDR3 protein is CSPEVQVDGYTF. The DNA of the CDR3 is TGCAGCCCCGAGGTGCAAGTGGATGGCTACACCTTC. The full variable domain, its missing parts supplied by reference TRBV29-1 and TRBJ1-2, is SAVISQKPSRDICQRGTSLTIQCQVDSQVTMMFWYRQQPGQSLTLIATANQGSEATYESGFVIDKFPISRPNLTFSTLTVSNMSPEDSSIYLCSPEVQVDGYTFGSGTRLTVV.

The V and J genes are TRBV7-2 and TRBJ2-3; D ambiguous. V lost 1 base, J lost 4 bases, and 9 bases lay in between. Germline V CDR1 and CDR2: SGHTA, FQGNSA. The CDR3 is 14 residues long. The CDR3 loop is CASSLEQFPDTQYF. The CDR3 DNA is TGTGCCAGCAGCTTAGAACAGTTCCCAGATACGCAGTATTTT.

The rearrangement links TRBV5-4 to TRBJ2-2; 11 positions agree with TRBD2. The V and J ends lost 0 bases and 4 bases, in that order; junction bases with no gene match: 5. The CDR3 covers 17 residues. Looked up from germline, CDR1 is SGHNT and CDR2 is YYREEE (reference sequence). The CDR3 DNA reads TGTGCCAGCAGCTTGGCGGGGACTAGCGGCTCCACCGGGGAGCTGTTTTTT. This codes for CASSLAGTSGSTGELFF.

This rearrangement joins TRBV5-1 to TRBJ2-1, with 8 bases matching TRBD1. Germline CDR1 and CDR2: SGHRS and YFSETQ. The ends lost 3 bases at V and 7 bases at J; junction bases unmatched: 3. The CDR3 has 13 amino acids. The DNA of the CDR3 is TGCGCCAGCAGCTCTTACAGGGGGAATGAGCAGTTCTTC. This sequence encodes CASSSYRGNEQFF. Together with reference TRBV5-1 and TRBJ2-1, the CDR3 gives the full variable domain: KAGVTQTPRYLIKTRGQQVTLSCSPISGHRSVSWYQQTPGQGLQFLFEYFSETQRNKGNFPGRFSGRQFSNSRSEMNVSTLELGDSALYLCASSSYRGNEQFFGPGTRLTVL.

The chain has TRBV7-2 and TRBJ2-7; maybe TRBD1 (6 bases). Trimming stripped 6 bases from V and 3 bases from J, with 24 bases between. The CDR3 consists of 17 residues. The V gene's germline CDR1 is SGHTA and CDR2 FQGNSA. CDR3 in DNA: TGTGCCAGCAGATACCGCCTTGGACAGTTTTCAGGCTACGAGCAGTACTTC. It encodes CASRYRLGQFSGYEQYF. The full variable domain, rest sourced from reference TRBV7-2 and TRBJ2-7, is GAGVSQSPSNKVTEKGKDVELRCDPISGHTALYWYRQSLGQGLEFLIYFQGNSAPDKSGLPSDRFSAERTGGSVSTLTIQRTQQEDSAVYLCASRYRLGQFSGYEQYFGPGTRLTVT.

J is TRBJ2-7 and V is TRBV14; 10 bases line up with TRBD1. The CDR3 consists of 16 residues. Germline V lookup: CDR1 SGHDN, CDR2 FVKESK. The ends lost 4 bases at V and 1 base at J; junction bases unmatched: 7. The CDR3 DNA reads as TGTGCCAGCAGCCCCAAACGGACAGGGGGTTCCTACGAGCAGTACTTC. Translation: CASSPKRTGGSYEQYF.